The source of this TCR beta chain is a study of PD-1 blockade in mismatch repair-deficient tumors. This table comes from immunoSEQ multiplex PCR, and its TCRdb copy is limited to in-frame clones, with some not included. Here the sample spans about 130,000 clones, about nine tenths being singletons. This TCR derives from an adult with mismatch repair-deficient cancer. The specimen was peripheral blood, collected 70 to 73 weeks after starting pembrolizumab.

The CDR3 nucleotides are TGCGCCAGCAGCCAAGATAGGGTCCAGACGGGGCCCTACGAGCAGTACTTC. It codes for CASSQDRVQTGPYEQYF. The chain combines TRBV4-3 with TRBJ2-7; D might be TRBD1 or TRBD2, each matching 5 bases. The CDR3 loop spans 17 amino acids. CDR1 is LGHNA and CDR2 is YSLEER in the germline V gene. Trimming removed 0 bases at V and 2 bases at J, with 17 bases between.